Following are 8 T cell receptor beta chains from one sample sequenced in a study of blood T cell repertoires in COVID-19. This table comes from immunoSEQ multiplex PCR, and its TCRdb copy is limited to in-frame clones, with some not included. The sample includes approximately 210,000 clones, 86% of them seen just once. Sequencing was carried out using peripheral blood. All receptors derive from a woman aged 70 to 79 with acute or convalescent COVID-19.

The chain uses TRBV5-1 and TRBJ2-7; 10 nucleotides align to TRBD1. Trimming at V came to 4 bases and at J to 0 bases, leaving 7 bases not matched to a gene. The CDR3 length is 16 residues. Germline values: CDR1 SGHRS, CDR2 YFSETQ. The CDR3 DNA sequence: TGCGCCAGCAGCCCCGGGACAGGGGTCATCTCCTACGAGCAGTACTTC. This translates into CASSPGTGVISYEQYF.

CDR3 loop: CSVELRQGQTEAFF. Written as DNA, the CDR3 is TGCAGCGTTGAACTGAGACAGGGTCAGACTGAAGCTTTCTTT. The V gene is TRBV29-1, the J gene TRBJ1-1; 7 nucleotides line up with TRBD1. Germline loops: CDR1 SQVTM, CDR2 ANQGSEA. Unmatched junction bases numbered 8, after V lost 2 bases and J lost 5 bases. This CDR3 is 14 amino acids long.

The CDR3, as DNA: TGCGCCAGCAGGGGCGCGAACACCATATATTTT. It yields the protein CASRGANTIYF. This chain joins TRBV10-2 and TRBJ1-3; D unclear. The CDR3 consists of 11 residues. Germline loops: CDR1 WSHSY, CDR2 SAAADI. V lost 6 bases and J lost 7, with 7 bases in between.

This clone was picked up a small number of times. V and J are TRBV9 and TRBJ1-4; D possibly corresponds to TRBD1 (6 bases). CDR1 and CDR2 (germline): SGDLS, YYNGEE. The CDR3 runs to 14 residues. The V gene lost 0 bases and the J gene lost 7 bases, with 10 bases spanning the gap. The CDR3 region is CASSVGRGGEKLFF. The DNA of the CDR3 is TGTGCCAGCAGCGTAGGAAGAGGGGGTGAAAAACTGTTTTTT.

Here the CDR3 DNA reads TGTGCCAGCTCACCACCCAACATGAACGAGCAGTACTTC. Translating gives CASSPPNMNEQYF. The chain is built from TRBV18 and TRBJ2-7; D gene ambiguous. V lost 0 bases and J lost 5, with 8 bases in between. Looked up from germline, CDR1 is KGHSH and CDR2 is LQKENI. CDR3 length equals 13 residues. Supplemented by reference TRBV18 and TRBJ2-7, the full variable domain reads NAGVMQNPRHLVRRRGQEARLRCSPMKGHSHVYWYRQLPEEGLKFMVYLQKENIIDESGMPKERFSAEFPKEGPSILRIQQVVRGDSAAYFCASSPPNMNEQYFGPGTRLTVT.

This chain links TRBV19 with TRBJ2-5; the match to TRBD2 covers 14 bases. Trimming cost V 8 bases and J 2 bases; bases outside gene matches: 16. Germline lookup yields CDR1 LNHDA and CDR2 SQIVND (reference sequence). The CDR3 sequence is 19 residues long. CDR3 residues: CASASRTSGRLARQETQYF. CDR3 DNA sequence: TGTGCCAGTGCTTCTCGGACTAGCGGGAGGTTGGCGAGGCAAGAGACCCAGTACTTC.

This chain joins TRBV7-8 and TRBJ2-1; maybe TRBD2 (7 bases). CDR3 size: 17 residues. Germline-derived CDR1 and CDR2 are SGHVS and FQNEAQ. Trimming shortened V by 7 bases and J by 0 bases, and 19 bases separated the two germline ends. CDR3 region: CASTDGWAGASYNEQFF. The CDR3 DNA is TGTGCCAGCACCGACGGGTGGGCGGGGGCCTCCTACAATGAGCAGTTCTTC.

The chain combines TRBV9 with TRBJ1-2, with D perhaps matching TRBD1 (5 bases). V lost 3 bases and J 5 bases, leaving 17 bases between the germline ends. Looked up from germline, CDR1 is SGDLS and CDR2 is YYNGEE. The CDR3 sequence is 15 residues long. The CDR3 DNA follows: TGTGCCAGCAGCGCTACGGCAGGGCAGCTTTATGGCTACACCTTC. Its protein is CASSATAGQLYGYTF.